Included here is one TCR beta chain sequence, with context. Only in-frame clones appear in the TCRdb table, and some are missing; sequencing was by immunoSEQ multiplex PCR. The data hold roughly 2.5 million clones, with around nine tenths observed a single time. The CDR3 is 17 residues long. V was clipped by 2 bases and J by 0 bases, with 15 bases between them. Germline CDR1 SGHNT, CDR2 YYREEE (reference sequence). The data stem from a study of shared clonotypes between healthy human individuals. For the study at large: In total, the donors were two women and a few men aged 18 to 49.

Sequencing was performed on naive CD4+ T cells sorted from blood. Stated subset: CD45RA+ positively selected. This chain uses TRBV5-4 with TRBJ2-4, with D uncertain. The origin of this receptor is a man aged 18 to 35 in good health. CDR3 in amino acids: CASSFNSGLVAKNIQYF. The CDR3 nucleotides are TGTGCCAGCAGCTTCAACTCTGGTCTTGTAGCCAAAAACATTCAGTACTTC.